These T cell receptor beta chains were read from a single sample in a study of vaccination and CD4 T cells after COVID-19. No antigens are known for them. TCRdb used MiXCR to reprocess the PCR reads, holding one entry per CDR3 protein. The sample records 15,000 to 20,000 distinct CDR3 sequences, about 38% being singletons. Sequencing was carried out using CD4+ T cells from blood, cultured in vitro. The receptors here all came from a human donor who had recovered from COVID-19. CDR3s include the opening cysteine and the closing phenylalanine or tryptophan. Fields, in order: CDR3 DNA, CDR3 protein, V gene, CDR3 length, D gene, J gene, clone size. D genes are given only for firm matches. A clone size is listed for some rows: how often the clone was seen (once, few, many), or a class if it is expanded.

TGCAGTGCTAGAGTAGGGGGCGATAATTCACCCCTCCACTTT	CSARVGGDNSPLHF	TRBV20-1	14	TRBD1	TRBJ1-6	.
TGTGCCACCAGTGATCTAGCGGGAGGTGAGACCGGGGAGCTGTTTTTT	CATSDLAGGETGELFF	TRBV24-1	16	TRBD2	TRBJ2-2	few
TGCAGTGCTCGGACGGTCTCTGGAAACACCATATATTTT	CSARTVSGNTIYF	TRBV20-1	13	.	TRBJ1-3	few
TGTGCCAGCAGTGAACTGGCGGCTAGCGGGAGTGAGACCCAGTACTTC	CASSELAASGSETQYF	TRBV6-1	16	TRBD2	TRBJ2-5	few
TGCAGTGCCCCTTGGACAGGGGGCTACATTCAGTACTTC	CSAPWTGGYIQYF	TRBV20-1	13	TRBD1	TRBJ2-4	.
TGTGCCAGCAGCGAACGAGGGACCTTAGAGACCCAGTACTTC	CASSERGTLETQYF	TRBV7-9	14	.	TRBJ2-5	.
TGTGCCAGCAGCGGGACAGACAATCAGCCCCAGCATTTT	CASSGTDNQPQHF	TRBV6-1	13	TRBD1	TRBJ1-5	medium-sized
TGTGCCTGCAGGGGGCTCGGGAATGAGCAGTTCTTC	CACRGLGNEQFF	TRBV10-3	12	TRBD1	TRBJ2-1	.
TGTGCCAGCAGTGAGTGGGGGACAGGGGCAGGAGAGACCCAGTACTTC	CASSEWGTGAGETQYF	TRBV2	16	TRBD1	TRBJ2-5	.
TGTGCCAGCAGCCAAAGGGACAGGGCAGAGACCCAGTACTTC	CASSQRDRAETQYF	TRBV3-1	14	TRBD1	TRBJ2-5	medium-sized
TGTGCCAGCCCTATTAGACAGGCCTCCTTTTCCTACGAGCAGTACTTC	CASPIRQASFSYEQYF	TRBV25-1	16	.	TRBJ2-7	.
TGTGCCAGCAGTTTATCTGTCAATCAGCCCCAGCATTTT	CASSLSVNQPQHF	TRBV27	13	.	TRBJ1-5	.
TGCAGTGCCAAGGGGCGGGAGACGAGGAATGAGCAGTTCTTC	CSAKGRETRNEQFF	TRBV20-1	14	TRBD2	TRBJ2-1	.
TGCAGTGCTAGAGATGTTTGGGGCGGGAGGTCAGATACGCAGTATTTT	CSARDVWGGRSDTQYF	TRBV20-1	16	TRBD2	TRBJ2-3	once
TGTGCCAGCAGCCTAGGGGGGGGCTCTGGGGCCAACGTCCTGACTTTC	CASSLGGGSGANVLTF	TRBV7-3	16	.	TRBJ2-6	few
TGCAGTGCTAGAGCCGGCGGGACAGGCGTTAGCACAGATACGCAGTATTTT	CSARAGGTGVSTDTQYF	TRBV20-1	17	TRBD1	TRBJ2-3	.
TGTGCCAGCAGCCCATCCGCGGGAACAGATACGCAGTATTTT	CASSPSAGTDTQYF	TRBV7-2	14	.	TRBJ2-3	few
TGTGCCAGCAGTTACAACCTCAACAGGGGCAAAGAGACCCAGTACTTC	CASSYNLNRGKETQYF	TRBV12-3/TRBV12-4	16	TRBD1	TRBJ2-5	.
TGTGCCAGCAGCTTAGCGGGAAAACGACGGGACGGGGAGCTGTTTTTT	CASSLAGKRRDGELFF	TRBV7-2	16	.	TRBJ2-2	.
TGTGCCAGCAGTGGACAGGGGGATAACTATGGCTACACCTTC	CASSGQGDNYGYTF	TRBV2	14	TRBD1	TRBJ1-2	.
TGCAGTGCTAGAGGAGAGGCGGGAGGATCATTTAAGACCCAGTACTTC	CSARGEAGGSFKTQYF	TRBV20-1	16	TRBD2	TRBJ2-5	few
TGTGCCAGCAGGGCACAGGGGGCGCCCGGGGAGCTGTTTTTT	CASRAQGAPGELFF	TRBV6-4	14	TRBD1	TRBJ2-2	.
TGTGCCAGCACTACCATAGGGGCTGAAGCTTTCTTT	CASTTIGAEAFF	TRBV12-3/TRBV12-4	12	.	TRBJ1-1	few
TGCAGCGTCCGGGACAGTTCATATTCACCCCTCCACTTT	CSVRDSSYSPLHF	TRBV29-1	13	TRBD1	TRBJ1-6	.
TGCAGCGGAGGATACGAGCAGTACTTC	CSGGYEQYF	TRBV29-1	9	.	TRBJ2-7	once
TGCAGTGCTAGTGGCGGCTCTGATACGCAGTATTTT	CSASGGSDTQYF	TRBV20-1	12	.	TRBJ2-3	.
TGTGCCAGCAGTCGAGGGACAGACAATCAGCCCCAGCATTTT	CASSRGTDNQPQHF	TRBV6-2/TRBV6-3	14	TRBD1	TRBJ1-5	few
TGCAGTGCTAGAGATCTGTTAAGGGCCCACGAGCAGTACTTC	CSARDLLRAHEQYF	TRBV20-1	14	.	TRBJ2-7	few
TGTGCCAGCAGTACGTCAGAGACCCAGTACTTC	CASSTSETQYF	TRBV4-2	11	.	TRBJ2-5	.
TGCAGTGCTAGAGATTTGGGGTCGAACACTGAAGCTTTCTTT	CSARDLGSNTEAFF	TRBV20-1	14	.	TRBJ1-1	few
TGTGCCAGCAGCCTCCCCGGGACGGTGAACACTGAAGCTTTCTTT	CASSLPGTVNTEAFF	TRBV6-1	15	.	TRBJ1-1	.
TGCAGTGCTGCAGCTCCACTGGGAACCGACTACGAGCAGTACTTC	CSAAAPLGTDYEQYF	TRBV20-1	15	.	TRBJ2-7	.
TGTGCCAGCAGCAGCGGGGGGGCCCTACACCATGAGCAGTTCTTC	CASSSGGALHHEQFF	TRBV7-3	15	TRBD2	TRBJ2-1	.
TGTGCCACCAGTGATTTGCAATTGTCAGGGTTGGAGACCCAGTACTTC	CATSDLQLSGLETQYF	TRBV24-1	16	.	TRBJ2-5	.
TGTGCCACCAGCAGGGGGAAGGGCCAGGTTTACAATGAGCAGTTCTTC	CATSRGKGQVYNEQFF	TRBV15	16	.	TRBJ2-1	.
TGTGCCAGCAGTCAAGCTAGAGCGGCAGAGACCCAGTACTTC	CASSQARAAETQYF	TRBV12-3/TRBV12-4	14	.	TRBJ2-5	.
TGTGCCAGCAGCGGACTAGCGGGAGTGGGGCAAGAGACCCAGTACTTC	CASSGLAGVGQETQYF	TRBV2	16	TRBD2	TRBJ2-5	once
TGTGCCAGCGGACGGGGACCGAGTTCCCCTGGGACCCAGTACTTC	CASGRGPSSPGTQYF	TRBV2	15	.	TRBJ2-5	few